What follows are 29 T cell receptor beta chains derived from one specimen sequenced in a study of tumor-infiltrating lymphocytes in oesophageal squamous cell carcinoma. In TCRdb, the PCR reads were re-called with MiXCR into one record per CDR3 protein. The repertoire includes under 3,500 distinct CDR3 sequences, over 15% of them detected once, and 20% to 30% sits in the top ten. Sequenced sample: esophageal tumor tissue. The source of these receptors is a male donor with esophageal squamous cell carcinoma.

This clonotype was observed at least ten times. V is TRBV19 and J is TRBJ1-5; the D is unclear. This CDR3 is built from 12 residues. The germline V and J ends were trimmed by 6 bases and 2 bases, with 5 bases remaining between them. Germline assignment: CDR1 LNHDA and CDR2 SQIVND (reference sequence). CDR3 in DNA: TGTGCCAGTAGGTTTGGCAATCAGCCCCAGCATTTT. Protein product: CASRFGNQPQHF.

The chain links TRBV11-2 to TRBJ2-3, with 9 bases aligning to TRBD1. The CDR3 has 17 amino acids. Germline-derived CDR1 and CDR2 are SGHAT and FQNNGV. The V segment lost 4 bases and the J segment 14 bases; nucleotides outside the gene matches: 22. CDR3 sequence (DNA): TGTGCCAGCAGCTCAACAGGGGGCGTCGTCTACACCGGGGAGCTGTATTTT. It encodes CASSSTGGVVYTGELYF.

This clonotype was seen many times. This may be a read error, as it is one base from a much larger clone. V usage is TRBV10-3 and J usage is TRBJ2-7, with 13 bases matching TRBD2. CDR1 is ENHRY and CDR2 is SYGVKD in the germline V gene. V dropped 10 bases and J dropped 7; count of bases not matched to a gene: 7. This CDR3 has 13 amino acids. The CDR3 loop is CATGLAGANEQYF. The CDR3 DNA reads TGTGCCACTGGACTAGCGGGGGCAAATGAGCAGTACTTC.

In nucleotides, the CDR3 is TGTGCCAGTAGCGTGACAGGGGGCGGAAACACCATATATTTT. It encodes CASSVTGGGNTIYF. V and J are TRBV19 and TRBJ1-3, with 10 bases lining up with TRBD1. Trimming at V came to 6 bases and at J to 4 bases, leaving 3 bases not matched to a gene. CDR1 is LNHDA and CDR2 is SQIVND in the germline V gene (reference sequence). The CDR3 spans 14 residues.

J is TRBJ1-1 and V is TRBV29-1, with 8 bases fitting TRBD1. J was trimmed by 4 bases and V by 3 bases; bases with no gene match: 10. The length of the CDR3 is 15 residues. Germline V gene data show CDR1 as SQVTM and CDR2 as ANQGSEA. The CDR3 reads CSVEAPWTGLTEAFF. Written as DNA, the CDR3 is TGCAGCGTTGAGGCGCCCTGGACAGGGCTCACTGAAGCTTTCTTT.

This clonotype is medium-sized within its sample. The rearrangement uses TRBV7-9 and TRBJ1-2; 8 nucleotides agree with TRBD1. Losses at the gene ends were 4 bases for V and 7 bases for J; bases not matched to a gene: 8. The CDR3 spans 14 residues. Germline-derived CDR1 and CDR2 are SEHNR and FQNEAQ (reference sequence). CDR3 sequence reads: CASSSLDRGGGYTF. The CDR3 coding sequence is TGTGCCAGCAGCTCTTTAGACAGGGGAGGTGGCTACACCTTC.

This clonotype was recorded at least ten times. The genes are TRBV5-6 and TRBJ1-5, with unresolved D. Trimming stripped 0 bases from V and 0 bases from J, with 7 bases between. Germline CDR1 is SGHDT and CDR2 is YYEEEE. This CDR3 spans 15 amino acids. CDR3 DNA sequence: TGTGCCAGCAGCTTGGGCCATCATAGCAATCAGCCCCAGCATTTT. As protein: CASSLGHHSNQPQHF.

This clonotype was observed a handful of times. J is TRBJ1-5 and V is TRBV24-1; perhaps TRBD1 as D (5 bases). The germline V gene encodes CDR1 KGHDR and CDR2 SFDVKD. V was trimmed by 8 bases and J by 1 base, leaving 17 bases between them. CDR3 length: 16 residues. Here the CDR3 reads CATKGSGTWSNQPQHF. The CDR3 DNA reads TGTGCCACCAAAGGGTCCGGGACTTGGAGCAATCAGCCCCAGCATTTT.

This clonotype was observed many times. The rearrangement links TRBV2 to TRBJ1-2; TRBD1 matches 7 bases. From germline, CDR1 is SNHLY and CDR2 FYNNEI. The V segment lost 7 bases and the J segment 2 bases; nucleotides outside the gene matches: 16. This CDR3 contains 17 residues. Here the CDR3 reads CASTSRDRGFFNYGYTF. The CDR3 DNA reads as TGTGCCAGCACCAGCAGGGACAGAGGTTTTTTCAACTATGGCTACACCTTC. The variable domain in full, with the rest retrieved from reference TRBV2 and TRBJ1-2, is EPEVTQTPSHQVTQMGQEVILRCVPISNHLYFYWYRQILGQKVEFLVSFYNNEISEKSEIFDDQFSVERPDGSNFTLKIRSTKLEDSAMYFCASTSRDRGFFNYGYTFGSGTRLTVV.

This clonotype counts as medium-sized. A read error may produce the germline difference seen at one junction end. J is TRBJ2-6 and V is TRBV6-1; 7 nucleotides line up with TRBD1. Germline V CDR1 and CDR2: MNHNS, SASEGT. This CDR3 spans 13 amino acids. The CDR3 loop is CASRFTGDNVLTF. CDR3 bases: TGTGCCAGCAGATTCACAGGGGACAACGTCCTGACTTTC.

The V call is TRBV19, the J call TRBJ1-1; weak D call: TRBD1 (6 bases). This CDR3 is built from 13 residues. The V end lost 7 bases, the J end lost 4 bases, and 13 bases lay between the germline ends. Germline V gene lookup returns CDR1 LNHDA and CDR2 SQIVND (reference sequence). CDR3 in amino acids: CASNRVWGTEAFF. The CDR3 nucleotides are TGTGCCAGTAACAGGGTTTGGGGCACTGAAGCTTTCTTT.

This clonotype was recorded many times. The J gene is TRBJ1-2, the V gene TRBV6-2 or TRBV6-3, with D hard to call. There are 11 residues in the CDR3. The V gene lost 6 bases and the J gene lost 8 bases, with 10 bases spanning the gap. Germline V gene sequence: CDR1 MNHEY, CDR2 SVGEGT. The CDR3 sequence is CASSETFGYTF. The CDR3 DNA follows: TGTGCCAGCAGCGAGACTTTCGGCTACACCTTC.

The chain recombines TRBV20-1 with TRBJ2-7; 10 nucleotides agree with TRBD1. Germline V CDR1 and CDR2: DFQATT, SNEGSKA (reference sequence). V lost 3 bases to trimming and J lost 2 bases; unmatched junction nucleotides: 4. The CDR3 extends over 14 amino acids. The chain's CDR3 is CSARAGTGAYEQYF. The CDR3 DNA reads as TGCAGTGCTAGGGCGGGGACAGGGGCCTACGAGCAGTACTTC.

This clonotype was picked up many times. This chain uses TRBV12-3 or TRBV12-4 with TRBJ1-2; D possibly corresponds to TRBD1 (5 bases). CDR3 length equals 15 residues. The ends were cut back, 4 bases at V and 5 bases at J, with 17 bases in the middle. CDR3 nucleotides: TGTGCCAGCAGTTCGGGACCCCCGGACCCGTATGGCTACACCTTC. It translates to CASSSGPPDPYGYTF.

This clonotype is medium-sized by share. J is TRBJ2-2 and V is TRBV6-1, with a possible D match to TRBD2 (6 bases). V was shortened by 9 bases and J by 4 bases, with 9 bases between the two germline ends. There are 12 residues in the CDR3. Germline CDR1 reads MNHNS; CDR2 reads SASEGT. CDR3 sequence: CARAGITGELFF. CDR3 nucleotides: TGTGCCAGGGCGGGGATCACCGGGGAGCTGTTTTTT.

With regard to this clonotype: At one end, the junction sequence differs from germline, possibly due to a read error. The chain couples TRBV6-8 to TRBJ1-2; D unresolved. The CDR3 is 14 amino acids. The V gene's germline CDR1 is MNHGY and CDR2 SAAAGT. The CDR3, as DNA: TGTGCCAGCGGGATGGACCTGCTAAACTATGGCTACACGTTC. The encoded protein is CASGMDLLNYGYTF.

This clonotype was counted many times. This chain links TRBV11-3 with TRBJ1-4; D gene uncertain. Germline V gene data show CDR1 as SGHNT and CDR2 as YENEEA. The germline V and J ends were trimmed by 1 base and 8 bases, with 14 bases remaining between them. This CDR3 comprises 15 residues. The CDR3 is CASSLAGSEVEKLFF. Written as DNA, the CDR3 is TGTGCCAGCAGCTTAGCCGGCAGTGAAGTCGAAAAACTGTTTTTT. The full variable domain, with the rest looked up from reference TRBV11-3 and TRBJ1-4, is EAGVVQSPRYKIIEKKQPVAFWCNPISGHNTLYWYLQNLGQGPELLIRYENEEAVDDSQLPKDRFSAERLKGVDSTLKIQPAELGDSAVYLCASSLAGSEVEKLFFGSGTQLSVL.

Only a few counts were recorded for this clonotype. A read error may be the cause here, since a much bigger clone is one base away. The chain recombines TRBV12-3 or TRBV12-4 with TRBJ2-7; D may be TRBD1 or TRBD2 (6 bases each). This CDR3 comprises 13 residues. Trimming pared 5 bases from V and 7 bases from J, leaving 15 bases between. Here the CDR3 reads CASSTRGDNEQYF. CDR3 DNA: TGTGCCAGCAGTACAAGGGGGGACAATGAGCAGTACTTC.

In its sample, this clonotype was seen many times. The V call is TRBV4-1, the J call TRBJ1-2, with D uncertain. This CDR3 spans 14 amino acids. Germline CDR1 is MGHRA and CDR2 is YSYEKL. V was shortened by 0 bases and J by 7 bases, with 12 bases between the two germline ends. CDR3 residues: CASSQESQIGGYTF. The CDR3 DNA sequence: TGCGCCAGCAGCCAAGAATCGCAGATAGGTGGCTACACCTTC.

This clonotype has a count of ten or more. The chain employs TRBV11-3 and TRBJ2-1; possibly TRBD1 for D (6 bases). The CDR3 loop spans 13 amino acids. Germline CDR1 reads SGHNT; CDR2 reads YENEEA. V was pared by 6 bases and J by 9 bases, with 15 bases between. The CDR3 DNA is TGTGCCAGCAGTTCAACAGGGCTTCGTGAGCAGTTCTTC. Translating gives CASSSTGLREQFF.

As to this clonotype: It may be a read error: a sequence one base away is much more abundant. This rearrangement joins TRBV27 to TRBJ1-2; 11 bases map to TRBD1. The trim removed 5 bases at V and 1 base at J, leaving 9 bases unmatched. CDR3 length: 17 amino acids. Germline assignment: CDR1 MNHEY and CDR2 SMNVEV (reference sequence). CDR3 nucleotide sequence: TGTGCCAGCAGTCCTCGGGGGACAGGGGGTTATAACTATGGCTACACCTTC. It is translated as CASSPRGTGGYNYGYTF.

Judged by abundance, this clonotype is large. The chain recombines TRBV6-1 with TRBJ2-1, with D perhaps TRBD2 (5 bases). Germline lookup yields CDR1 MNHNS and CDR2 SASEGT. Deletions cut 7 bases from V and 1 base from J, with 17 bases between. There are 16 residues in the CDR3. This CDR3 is CASTGKVPGSYNEQFF. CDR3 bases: TGTGCCAGCACTGGTAAGGTCCCGGGGTCCTACAATGAGCAGTTCTTC.

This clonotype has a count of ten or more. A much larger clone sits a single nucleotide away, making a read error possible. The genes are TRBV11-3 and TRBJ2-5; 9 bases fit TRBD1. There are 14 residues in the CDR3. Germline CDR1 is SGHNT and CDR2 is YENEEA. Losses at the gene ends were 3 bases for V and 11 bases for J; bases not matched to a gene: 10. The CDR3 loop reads CASSLGQGIDEQYF. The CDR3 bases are TGTGCCAGCAGCTTGGGACAGGGAATCGATGAGCAGTACTTC.

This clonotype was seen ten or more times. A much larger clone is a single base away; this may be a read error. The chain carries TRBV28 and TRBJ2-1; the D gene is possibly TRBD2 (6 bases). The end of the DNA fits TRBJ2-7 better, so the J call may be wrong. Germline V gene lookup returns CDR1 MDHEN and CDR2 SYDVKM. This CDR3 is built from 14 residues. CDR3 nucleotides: TGTGCCAGCAATGTACCGGGAGCCTACAATGAGCAGTACTTC. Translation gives CASNVPGAYNEQYF.

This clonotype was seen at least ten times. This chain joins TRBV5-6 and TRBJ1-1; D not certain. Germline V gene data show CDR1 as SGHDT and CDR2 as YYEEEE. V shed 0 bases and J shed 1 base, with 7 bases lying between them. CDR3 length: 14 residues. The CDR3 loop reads CASSLGISNTEAFF. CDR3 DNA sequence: TGTGCCAGCAGCTTGGGCATATCGAACACTGAAGCTTTCTTT.

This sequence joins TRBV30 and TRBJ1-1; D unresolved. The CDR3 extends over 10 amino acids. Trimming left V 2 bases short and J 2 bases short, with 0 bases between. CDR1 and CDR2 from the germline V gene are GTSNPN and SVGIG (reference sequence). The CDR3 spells CAWSNTEAFF. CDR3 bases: TGTGCCTGGAGTAACACTGAAGCTTTCTTT.

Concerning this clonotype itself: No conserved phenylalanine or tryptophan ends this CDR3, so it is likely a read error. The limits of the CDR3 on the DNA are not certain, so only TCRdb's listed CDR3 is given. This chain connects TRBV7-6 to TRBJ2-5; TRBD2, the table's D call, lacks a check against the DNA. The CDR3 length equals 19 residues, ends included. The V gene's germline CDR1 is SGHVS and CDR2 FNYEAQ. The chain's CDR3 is CASSSTARSSYNSPLHFGN.

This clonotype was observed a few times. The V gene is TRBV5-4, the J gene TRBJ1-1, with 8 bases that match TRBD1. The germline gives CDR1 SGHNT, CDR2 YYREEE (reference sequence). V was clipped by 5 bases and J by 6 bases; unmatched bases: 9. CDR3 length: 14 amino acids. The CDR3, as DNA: TGTGCCAGCAGTCCGAGACAGGGGTTTTCTGAAGCTTTCTTT. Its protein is CASSPRQGFSEAFF.

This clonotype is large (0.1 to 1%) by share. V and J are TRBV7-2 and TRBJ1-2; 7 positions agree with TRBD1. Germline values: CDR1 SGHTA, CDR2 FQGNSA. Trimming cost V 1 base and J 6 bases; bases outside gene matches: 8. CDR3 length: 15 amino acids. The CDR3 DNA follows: TGTGCCAGCAGCTTAGTGGGAGGGGGCCGGGATGGCTACACCTTC. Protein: CASSLVGGGRDGYTF.